This TCR beta chain stems from a study of shared clonotypes between healthy human individuals. Regarding the study as a whole: A limitation of the genetic and exposure-history diversity represented arose from few donors. Naive CD4 clonotype sharing across a few donors was approximately 5.2%.

Germline CDR1 is MDHEN and CDR2 is SYDVKM. The CDR3 consists of 15 residues. Trimming left V 5 bases short and J 4 bases short, with 17 bases between. Comment on this clone: Its target is not known.

Data came from immunoSEQ multiplex PCR; TCRdb stores just in-frame clones and leaves some out. The data show 2,500,000 or so clones, over 85% seen once. Sequenced material: naive CD4+ T cells from PBMCs. Subset meaning: CD45RA+ positively selected. This receptor was taken from a man aged 18-30 years in good health. Some clones in this sample may be carry-over from other donors' samples. J is TRBJ1-1 and V is TRBV28; D gene ambiguous. CDR3 loop: CASSPEAGYSTEAFF. CDR3 sequence (DNA): TGTGCCAGCAGTCCCGAGGCGGGGTATAGCACTGAAGCTTTCTTT.